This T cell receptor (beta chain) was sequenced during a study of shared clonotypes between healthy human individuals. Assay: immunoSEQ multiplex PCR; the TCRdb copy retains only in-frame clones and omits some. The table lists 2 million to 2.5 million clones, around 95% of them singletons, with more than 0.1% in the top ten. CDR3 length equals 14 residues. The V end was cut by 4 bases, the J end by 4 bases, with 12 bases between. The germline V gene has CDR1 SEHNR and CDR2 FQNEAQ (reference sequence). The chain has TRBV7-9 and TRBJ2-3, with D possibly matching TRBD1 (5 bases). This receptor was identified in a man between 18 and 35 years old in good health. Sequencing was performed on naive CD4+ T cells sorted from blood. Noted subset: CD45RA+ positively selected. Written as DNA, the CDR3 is TGTGCCAGCAGCTATTCCCCAGGGCCAGATACGCAGTATTTT. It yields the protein CASSYSPGPDTQYF.